One sample yielded the 21 T cell receptor beta chains listed below, sequenced in a study. A single record per CDR3 protein comes from TCRdb applying MiXCR to the 5' RACE reads. Altogether about 61,000 distinct CDR3 sequences are present, more than 25% being singletons, with the ten largest covering roughly 2%. Input material: tumor-infiltrating naive CD4+ T cells sorted from the breast tumor. Regarding subset: naive CD4+ T cells, CD4+CD45RA+CD25-. The receptors were sampled from a female donor with breast cancer.

This clonotype has only a few counts. The J gene is TRBJ2-3, the V gene TRBV27; the match to TRBD2 covers 7 bases. This CDR3 has 13 residues. Germline V CDR1 and CDR2: MNHEY, SMNVEV (reference sequence). The V gene end was trimmed by 5 bases and the J gene end by 4 bases; junction bases not matched to a gene: 3. For the CDR3, the DNA is TGTGCCAGCAGTCCTCGGGAGGCAGATACGCAGTATTTT. Translating gives CASSPREADTQYF.

This clonotype has only a few counts. This chain uses TRBV11-2 with TRBJ2-1, with 9 bases identical to TRBD1. The CDR3 runs to 16 residues. Germline V gene lookup returns CDR1 SGHAT and CDR2 FQNNGV. V dropped 4 bases and J dropped 4; count of bases not matched to a gene: 8. CDR3 sequence: CASSSNRGPRYNEQFF. CDR3 coding DNA: TGTGCCAGCAGCTCTAACAGGGGGCCTCGGTACAATGAGCAGTTCTTC.

V usage is TRBV6-6 and J usage is TRBJ2-2, with TRBD2 identical over 13 bases. V was pared by 5 bases and J by 7 bases, with 1 base of the junction left unmatched. The CDR3 is made up of 14 amino acids. CDR1 is MNHNY, CDR2 SVGAGI, per germline (reference sequence). CDR3 amino acids: CASSGTSGVGELFF. CDR3 DNA: TGTGCCAGCAGTGGGACTAGCGGGGTCGGGGAGCTGTTTTTT.

The chain uses TRBV5-1 and TRBJ1-1; weak D call: TRBD1 (5 bases). CDR1 and CDR2 (germline): SGHRS, YFSETQ. With 2 bases removed from V and 6 bases from J, the gap between germline ends came to 8 bases. The CDR3 length is 12 residues. The CDR3 DNA reads TGCGCCAGCAGCTTCCAGGGCTCTGAAGCTTTCTTT. Protein sequence: CASSFQGSEAFF.

This clonotype has more than one count but fewer than ten. The V call is TRBV20-1, the J call TRBJ2-7; the D is unclear. CDR3 size: 11 residues. V was cut by 6 bases and J by 0 bases, with 6 bases left in between. CDR1 is DFQATT, CDR2 SNEGSKA, per germline (reference sequence). CDR3 nucleotides: TGCAGTGCCTACGACTCCTACGAGCAGTACTTC. It is translated as CSAYDSYEQYF.

The rearrangement links TRBV28 to TRBJ1-5, with D possibly being TRBD1 (5 bases). This CDR3 has 14 residues. Per the germline V gene, CDR1 is MDHEN and CDR2 is SYDVKM. V lost 7 bases, J lost 1 base, and 11 bases lay in between. This chain's CDR3 is CASILTASNQPQHF. The CDR3 DNA follows: TGTGCCAGCATTCTGACAGCGAGCAATCAGCCCCAGCATTTT.

For this clonotype: A much larger clonotype is one base distant, so this may be a read error. The chain couples TRBV2 to TRBJ1-5; perhaps TRBD1 as D (5 bases). This CDR3 spans 13 amino acids. CDR1 SNHLY and CDR2 FYNNEI come from the germline V gene. CDR3 in amino acids: CATGGIGTVTQHF. The CDR3 DNA reads as TGTGCTACTGGAGGGATCGGGACGGTAACCCAGCATTTT. Variable domain in full (rest from reference TRBV2 and TRBJ1-5): EPEVTQTPSHQVTQMGQEVILRCVPISNHLYFYWYRQILGQKVEFLVSFYNNEISEKSEIFDDQFSVERPDGSNFTLKIRSTKLEDSAMYFCATGGIGTVTQHFGDGTRLSIL.

This chain connects TRBV6-6 to TRBJ2-7, with TRBD2 identical over 12 bases. Germline lookup yields CDR1 MNHNY and CDR2 SVGAGI (reference sequence). CDR3 length: 16 residues. Unmatched junction bases numbered 7, after V lost 7 bases and J lost 0 bases. This CDR3 is CASKTGLAGNSYEQYF. In DNA form, the CDR3 reads TGTGCCAGCAAAACCGGACTAGCGGGAAACTCCTACGAGCAGTACTTC.

This clonotype was counted many times. V is TRBV18 and J is TRBJ2-1; D call uncertain. CDR1 and CDR2 (germline): KGHSH, LQKENI. Trimming shortened V by 2 bases and J by 5 bases, and 10 bases separated the two germline ends. The CDR3 is made up of 14 amino acids. The CDR3 DNA reads as TGTGCCAGCTCACCAGGGGTCAATAACAATGAGCAGTTCTTC. Protein product: CASSPGVNNNEQFF.

The chain links TRBV5-1 to TRBJ2-2; D perhaps matches TRBD1 (5 bases). Germline CDR1 reads SGHRS; CDR2 reads YFSETQ. The CDR3 has 15 residues. Between the trimmed V and J ends, which lost 0 bases and 3 bases, there was a span of 9 bases. CDR3 coding DNA: TGCGCCAGCAGCTTGGGACAGACTTACACCGGGGAGCTGTTTTTT. Amino acids: CASSLGQTYTGELFF.

This chain joins TRBV12-3 or TRBV12-4 and TRBJ2-1; 12 positions agree with TRBD2. This CDR3 spans 15 amino acids. The trim removed 8 bases at V and 6 bases at J, leaving 8 bases unmatched. The CDR3 here is CASARLAGDPNEQFF. CDR3 coding DNA: TGTGCCAGCGCAAGACTAGCGGGAGATCCCAATGAGCAGTTCTTC.

V and J are TRBV7-2 and TRBJ2-3; D assignment may be TRBD1 or TRBD2 (5 bases each). Trimming shortened V by 1 base and J by 7 bases, and 12 bases separated the two germline ends. The CDR3 is made up of 14 amino acids. In germline, CDR1 is SGHTA, CDR2 FQGNSA. The chain's CDR3 is CASSLGVGPNTQYF. The CDR3 bases are TGTGCCAGCAGCTTAGGGGTGGGACCAAATACGCAGTATTTT.

The chain links TRBV7-9 to TRBJ1-2; the D gene is possibly TRBD1 (6 bases). Germline loops: CDR1 SEHNR, CDR2 FQNEAQ (reference sequence). CDR3 length: 17 amino acids. The germline V and J ends were trimmed by 1 base and 2 bases, with 17 bases remaining between them. CDR3 sequence (DNA): TGTGCCAGCAGCTTAGGAGCGCGTCGGGACACAAACTATGGCTACACCTTC. It specifies CASSLGARRDTNYGYTF.

This sequence joins TRBV20-1 and TRBJ2-5, with D possibly matching TRBD2 (6 bases). The CDR3 loop spans 13 amino acids. V lost 0 bases and J lost 5, with 10 bases in between. Germline V gene lookup returns CDR1 DFQATT and CDR2 SNEGSKA (reference sequence). The DNA for the CDR3 is TGCAGTGCTAGAGACCCCGGAGGGGAGACCCAGTACTTC. Encoded protein: CSARDPGGETQYF.

This clonotype was counted many times. The chain is built from TRBV20-1 and TRBJ1-2; D ambiguous. Germline loops: CDR1 DFQATT, CDR2 SNEGSKA (reference sequence). The CDR3 is made up of 14 amino acids. Trimming pared 3 bases from V and 8 bases from J, leaving 19 bases between. The CDR3 loop reads CSARGMGSVLGYTF. CDR3 coding DNA: TGCAGTGCTAGGGGCATGGGTTCCGTACTAGGCTACACCTTC.

As for this clonotype: A much larger clone differs by one base, so this may be a read error. CDR3 in amino acids: CSAGSLQRTSEDTQYF. The CDR3 DNA sequence: TGCAGTGCTGGCTCTCTCCAGCGGACCTCCGAAGATACGCAGTATTTT. The rearrangement links TRBV20-1 to TRBJ2-3; weak D call: TRBD2 (5 bases). The CDR3 contains 16 residues. Between the trimmed V and J ends, which lost 5 bases and 5 bases, there was a span of 23 bases. The germline V gene has CDR1 DFQATT and CDR2 SNEGSKA (reference sequence).

The sample holds a few counts of this clonotype. This rearrangement joins TRBV27 to TRBJ1-4; D is unresolved. The germline V gene encodes CDR1 MNHEY and CDR2 SMNVEV (reference sequence). The V and J ends lost 4 bases and 8 bases respectively, with 11 bases between them. The CDR3 is made up of 13 amino acids. CDR3 sequence: CASSSRRGEKLFF. As DNA, the CDR3 is TGTGCCAGCAGTTCCCGGCGAGGGGAAAAACTGTTTTTT.

This clonotype was seen ten or more times. This sequence joins TRBV29-1 and TRBJ1-5; the D is unclear. V lost 2 bases to trimming and J lost 6 bases, with 11 bases between them. The CDR3 runs 13 residues. CDR1 and CDR2 from the germline V gene are SQVTM and ANQGSEA. The chain's CDR3 is CSVEYAGGQPQHF. The CDR3 coding sequence is TGCAGCGTTGAATACGCAGGTGGTCAGCCCCAGCATTTT.

This clonotype was counted a few times. The limits of the CDR3 on the DNA are not certain, so only TCRdb's listed CDR3 is given. The gene calls are TRBV28 and TRBJ2-5; the table gives TRBD1 as D, unverified against the DNA. CDR1 is MDHEN, CDR2 SYDVKM, per germline. The CDR3 sequence runs 14 residues, both termini included. CDR3 residues: CASSSSDQGETQYF.

The chain couples TRBV6-2 or TRBV6-3 to TRBJ1-3; maybe TRBD1 (6 bases). There are 16 residues in the CDR3. Trimming pared 4 bases from V and 0 bases from J, leaving 13 bases between. CDR1 MNHEY and CDR2 SVGEGT come from the germline V gene. In nucleotides, the CDR3 is TGTGCCAGCAGTTTTGCGACAGGAGCCTCTGGAAACACCATATATTTT. Protein: CASSFATGASGNTIYF.

The chain is built from TRBV3-1 and TRBJ2-1; D may be TRBD2 (6 bases). The CDR3 is 16 residues long. The V and J ends lost 1 base and 7 bases respectively, with 17 bases between them. Per the germline V gene, CDR1 is LGHDT and CDR2 is YNNKEL (reference sequence). The chain's CDR3 is CASSQGRGSWGNEQFF. For the CDR3, the DNA is TGTGCCAGCAGCCAAGGTCGGGGGAGTTGGGGGAATGAGCAGTTCTTC.